The clone carrying this TCR beta chain appeared a few times. Its cognate antigen is unknown. This specimen belongs to a study of response to subunit inactivated influenza vaccine. Study-wide results and caveats: Only a handful of new T cells, the authors suggested, are recruited with each seasonal influenza vaccination.

The CDR3 covers 14 residues. Losses at the gene ends were 4 bases for V and 3 bases for J; bases not matched to a gene: 3. Germline CDR1 is SGHRS and CDR2 is YFSETQ. TCRdb called the RT-PCR reads again in MiXCR, with one record for every CDR3 protein. The sample holds 650,000 to 800,000 distinct CDR3 sequences, about 15% seen once. The chain uses TRBV5-1 and TRBJ2-2, with 7 bases lining up with TRBD2. The TCR originated in a man aged 50 to 60 who received an inactivated influenza vaccine. The specimen comprised PBMCs from blood, sampled less than 15 days before vaccination. CDR3 residues: CASSQGGDTGELFF. DNA for the CDR3: TGCGCCAGCAGCCAGGGAGGGGACACCGGGGAGCTGTTTTTT.